These 24 T cell receptor beta chains came from one sample sequenced in a study of cytomegalovirus exposure and HLA in healthy donors. The PCR had 60 Vbeta and 13 Jbeta primers. Clones were sequenced by immunoSEQ multiplex PCR, and TCRdb holds only the in-frame ones, with some missing. The table shows 150,000 to 200,000 clones, with around 87% occurring only once. Sequenced input: PBMCs. These receptors were taken from a woman aged 18-29 years in good health and CMV-seronegative.

The chain couples TRBV5-6 to TRBJ2-7; 7 bases fit TRBD1. The germline V gene has CDR1 SGHDT and CDR2 YYEEEE. Unmatched junction bases numbered 11, after V lost 4 bases and J lost 7 bases. The CDR3 runs to 14 residues. The CDR3 sequence: CASSPGAGGSEQYF. In DNA, the CDR3 is TGTGCCAGCAGCCCCGGCGCAGGGGGAAGTGAGCAGTACTTC.

The CDR3 sequence: CASSLPFRSYEQYF. CDR3 DNA: TGTGCCAGCAGCTTACCGTTTCGGTCCTACGAGCAGTACTTC. The chain has TRBV7-2 and TRBJ2-7; no reliable D call. The V end lost 2 bases, the J end lost 1 base, and 9 bases lay between the germline ends. CDR3 length: 14 residues. CDR1 SGHTA and CDR2 FQGNSA come from the germline V gene. The complete variable domain, with remaining parts taken from reference TRBV7-2 and TRBJ2-7, reads GAGVSQSPSNKVTEKGKDVELRCDPISGHTALYWYRQSLGQGLEFLIYFQGNSAPDKSGLPSDRFSAERTGGSVSTLTIQRTQQEDSAVYLCASSLPFRSYEQYFGPGTRLTVT.

The CDR3 nucleotides read TGTGCCAGCAGTGCTCGCGGGACAGACTTTAACTATGGCTACACCTTC. Translated: CASSARGTDFNYGYTF. The chain combines TRBV6-1 with TRBJ1-2, with 7 nucleotides matching TRBD1. The CDR3 covers 16 residues. CDR1 is MNHNS and CDR2 is SASEGT in the germline V gene. V shed 4 bases and J 1 base; nucleotides not matched to a gene: 9.

This CDR3 reads CASSFLLAGVGEQFF. CDR3 coding DNA: TGCGCCAGCAGCTTTTTACTAGCGGGAGTGGGTGAGCAGTTCTTC. This chain uses TRBV5-1 with TRBJ2-1; 11 nucleotides align to TRBD2. With V trimmed by 2 bases and J by 9 bases, 7 bases remained unmatched. This CDR3 spans 15 amino acids. The germline V gene encodes CDR1 SGHRS and CDR2 YFSETQ.

The chain uses TRBV27 and TRBJ1-1, with a weak D call TRBD1 (6 bases). V lost 6 bases to trimming and J lost 1 base, with 9 bases between them. Looked up from germline, CDR1 is MNHEY and CDR2 is SMNVEV (reference sequence). The CDR3 is 13 residues long. The CDR3: CASRRQENTEAFF. The CDR3 nucleotides are TGTGCCAGCAGGAGACAGGAGAACACTGAAGCTTTCTTT.

V gene TRBV7-8 combines with J gene TRBJ1-6; D remains unclear. Germline CDR1 is SGHVS and CDR2 is FQNEAQ. Between the trimmed V and J ends, which lost 5 bases and 14 bases, there was a span of 13 bases. This CDR3 region has 12 residues. The CDR3 DNA follows: TGTGCCAGCAGCACCGGAGCTACGGCCCTCCACTTT. The encoded protein is CASSTGATALHF.

This chain uses TRBV5-4 with TRBJ2-2; D remains unclear. Germline V gives CDR1 SGHNT, CDR2 YYREEE (reference sequence). Trimming took off 5 bases at V and 2 bases at J, with 16 bases between the two ends. This CDR3 region has 16 residues. CDR3 coding DNA: TGTGCCAGCAGTTTAAGGCTATCGGGTAACACCGGGGAGCTGTTTTTT. Translating it yields CASSLRLSGNTGELFF.

A few counts support this clone. The chain is built from TRBV6-5 and TRBJ2-3, with 9 bases matching TRBD1. There are 15 residues in the CDR3. Germline V gene lookup returns CDR1 MNHEY and CDR2 SVGAGI. V shed 6 bases and J 0 bases; nucleotides not matched to a gene: 4. The CDR3 DNA is TGTGCCAGCAGGCAGGGACAGGGAAGCACAGATACGCAGTATTTT. Residues: CASRQGQGSTDTQYF.

This chain's CDR3 is CASSLVGRAPTGADTQYF. Here the CDR3 DNA reads TGTGCCAGCAGCCTTGTCGGAAGGGCCCCAACGGGAGCAGATACGCAGTATTTT. This rearrangement joins TRBV4-2 to TRBJ2-3; TRBD2 might be the D (6 bases). Germline CDR1 LGHNA, CDR2 YNFKEQ. The CDR3 has 18 amino acids. V lost 4 bases and J 4 bases, leaving 24 bases between the germline ends.

The genes are TRBV5-1 and TRBJ2-5, with 9 bases aligning to TRBD2. The CDR3 length is 14 residues. Germline V gene lookup returns CDR1 SGHRS and CDR2 YFSETQ. J gave up 3 bases and V 2 bases, and 2 bases lay outside the gene matches. This chain's CDR3 is CASSFSSGEETQYF. The CDR3 DNA is TGCGCCAGCAGCTTTTCTAGCGGGGAAGAGACCCAGTACTTC.

The gene calls are TRBV4-1 and TRBJ1-1; no clear D. The CDR3 is 14 residues long. Germline V gives CDR1 MGHRA, CDR2 YSYEKL. The V gene lost 2 bases and the J gene lost 1 base, with 8 bases spanning the gap. The CDR3 sequence is CASSQRLGNTEAFF. The CDR3 DNA is TGCGCCAGCAGCCAAAGACTGGGGAACACTGAAGCTTTCTTT.

The chain employs TRBV7-9 and TRBJ1-5, with 8 bases that match TRBD1. The CDR3 contains 13 residues. V shed 7 bases, J shed 7 bases, and the junction held 6 bases outside the gene matches. Germline loops: CDR1 SEHNR, CDR2 FQNEAQ (reference sequence). The CDR3 bases are TGTGCCAGCACCAAGACAGGGGTCCAGCCCCAGCATTTT. It codes for CASTKTGVQPQHF.

CDR3 DNA sequence: TGTGCCAGCAGTGAAAAAAGGTGGGACAGGGTGTTCTACGAGCAGTACTTC. Encoded protein: CASSEKRWDRVFYEQYF. This chain joins TRBV6-1 and TRBJ2-7, with TRBD1 identical over 9 bases. Germline V gene data show CDR1 as MNHNS and CDR2 as SASEGT. V lost 2 bases and J lost 3; bases outside the gene matches: 11. The CDR3 runs 17 residues.

The V call is TRBV7-6, the J call TRBJ2-1, with 8 bases lining up with TRBD2. Per germline, CDR1 SGHVS and CDR2 FNYEAQ. The CDR3 is 16 residues long. Trimming at V came to 1 base and at J to 4 bases, leaving 6 bases not matched to a gene. The CDR3 region is CASSLGSGGGYNEQFF. CDR3 nucleotides: TGTGCCAGCAGCTTAGGGTCGGGCGGGGGGTACAATGAGCAGTTCTTC.

This sequence joins TRBV6-4 and TRBJ1-1; D may be TRBD1 (5 bases). There are 13 residues in the CDR3. Trimming cost V 4 bases and J 7 bases, with 13 bases left between them. From germline, CDR1 is MRHNA and CDR2 SNTAGT. The chain's CDR3 is CASSAQWGDEAFF. The CDR3 DNA is TGTGCCAGCAGTGCCCAATGGGGGGATGAAGCTTTCTTT.

This sequence joins TRBV18 and TRBJ2-3; 9 nucleotides align to TRBD2. V lost 0 bases to trimming and J lost 6 bases; unmatched junction nucleotides: 7. This CDR3 has 16 amino acids. Germline-derived CDR1 and CDR2 are KGHSH and LQKENI. This CDR3 reads CASSPPLRGGSDTQYF. CDR3 nucleotides: TGTGCCAGCTCACCACCGTTGCGGGGGGGCAGCGATACGCAGTATTTT.

This sequence joins TRBV6-5 and TRBJ2-1; 8 nucleotides align to TRBD2. CDR3 length equals 13 residues. J lost 7 bases, V lost 5 bases, and 4 bases had no gene match. From germline, CDR1 is MNHEY and CDR2 SVGAGI. The CDR3 protein is CASSAGGGNEQFF. CDR3 in DNA: TGTGCCAGCAGTGCCGGGGGGGGGAATGAGCAGTTCTTC.

The chain joins TRBV7-2 to TRBJ2-1; 8 bases are shared with TRBD2. The CDR3 is made up of 14 amino acids. Germline CDR1 is SGHTA and CDR2 is FQGNSA. With 7 bases clipped from V and 5 bases from J, the junction kept 7 bases outside the gene matches. Here the CDR3 DNA reads TGTGCCAGCAAGAGCGGGGGTAGCAACAATGAGCAGTTCTTC. Amino acids: CASKSGGSNNEQFF. The full variable domain, in which reference TRBV7-2 and TRBJ2-1 provide the parts outside the CDR3, is GAGVSQSPSNKVTEKGKDVELRCDPISGHTALYWYRQSLGQGLEFLIYFQGNSAPDKSGLPSDRFSAERTGGSVSTLTIQRTQQEDSAVYLCASKSGGSNNEQFFGPGTRLTVL.

CDR3 protein: CASSSSRLAGSETQYF. In nucleotides, the CDR3 is TGTGCCAGCAGCTCAAGCCGACTAGCGGGGTCAGAGACCCAGTACTTC. The chain has TRBV11-2 and TRBJ2-5, with 11 nucleotides matching TRBD2. The CDR3 is made up of 16 amino acids. V shed 4 bases, J shed 4 bases, and the junction held 8 bases outside the gene matches. CDR1 SGHAT and CDR2 FQNNGV come from the germline V gene.

The chain couples TRBV5-1 to TRBJ2-7, with 12 positions matching TRBD2. Germline-derived CDR1 and CDR2 are SGHRS and YFSETQ. V gave up 3 bases and J gave up 3 bases; unmatched junction bases: 1. The CDR3 extends over 14 amino acids. This CDR3 reads CASSSTSGGYEQYF. CDR3 sequence (DNA): TGCGCCAGCAGCTCGACTAGCGGGGGCTACGAGCAGTACTTC.

The chain has TRBV9 and TRBJ2-1; D is perhaps TRBD1 (6 bases). Per the germline V gene, CDR1 is SGDLS and CDR2 is YYNGEE. V gave up 3 bases and J gave up 6 bases, with 19 bases separating them. This CDR3 region has 16 residues. The CDR3 here is CASSGQDFPRPNEQFF. In nucleotides, the CDR3 is TGTGCCAGCAGCGGACAGGACTTCCCTAGGCCCAATGAGCAGTTCTTC.

This clone was found a few times. The gene calls are TRBV9 and TRBJ1-1, with TRBD1 identical over 7 bases. This CDR3 contains 15 residues. CDR1 is SGDLS and CDR2 is YYNGEE in the germline V gene. Losses at the gene ends were 4 bases for V and 0 bases for J; bases not matched to a gene: 6. This CDR3 is CASSRLDRVNTEAFF. CDR3 DNA: TGTGCCAGCAGCCGTCTCGACAGGGTGAACACTGAAGCTTTCTTT.

This clone was recorded only once. The chain carries TRBV7-2 and TRBJ2-3, with 14 positions matching TRBD2. The CDR3 sequence is 15 residues long. The germline V gene encodes CDR1 SGHTA and CDR2 FQGNSA. J lost 7 bases, V lost 5 bases, and 5 bases had no gene match. CDR3 region: CASSPGLAGGNTQYF. CDR3 nucleotides: TGTGCCAGCAGCCCAGGACTAGCGGGAGGTAATACGCAGTATTTT.

As to this clone: Other DNA sequences in this specimen translate into the identical CDR3. This chain links TRBV15 with TRBJ2-2, with TRBD1 matching 10 bases. The CDR3 has 15 amino acids. Per germline, CDR1 LNHNV and CDR2 YYDKDF (reference sequence). V shed 3 bases, J shed 3 bases, and the junction held 1 base outside the gene matches. The CDR3 region has the DNA TGTGCCACCAGCAGTGGACAGGGGGACACCGGGGAGCTGTTTTTT. Amino acids: CATSSGQGDTGELFF.